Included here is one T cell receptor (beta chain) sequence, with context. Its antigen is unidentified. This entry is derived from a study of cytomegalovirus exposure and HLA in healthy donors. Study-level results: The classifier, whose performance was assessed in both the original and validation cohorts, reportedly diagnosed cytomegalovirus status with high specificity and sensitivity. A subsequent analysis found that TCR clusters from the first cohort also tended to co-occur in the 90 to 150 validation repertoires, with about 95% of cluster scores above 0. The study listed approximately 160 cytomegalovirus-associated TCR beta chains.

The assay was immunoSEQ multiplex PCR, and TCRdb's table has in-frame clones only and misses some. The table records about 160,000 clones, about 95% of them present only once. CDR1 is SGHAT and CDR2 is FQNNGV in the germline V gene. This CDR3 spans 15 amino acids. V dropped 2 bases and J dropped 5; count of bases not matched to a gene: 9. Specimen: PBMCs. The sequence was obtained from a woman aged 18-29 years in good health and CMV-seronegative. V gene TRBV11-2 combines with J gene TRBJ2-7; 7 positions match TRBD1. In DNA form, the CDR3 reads TGTGCCAGCAGCTTACCCTTCGCCACAGGGGACGAGCAGTACTTC. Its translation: CASSLPFATGDEQYF.